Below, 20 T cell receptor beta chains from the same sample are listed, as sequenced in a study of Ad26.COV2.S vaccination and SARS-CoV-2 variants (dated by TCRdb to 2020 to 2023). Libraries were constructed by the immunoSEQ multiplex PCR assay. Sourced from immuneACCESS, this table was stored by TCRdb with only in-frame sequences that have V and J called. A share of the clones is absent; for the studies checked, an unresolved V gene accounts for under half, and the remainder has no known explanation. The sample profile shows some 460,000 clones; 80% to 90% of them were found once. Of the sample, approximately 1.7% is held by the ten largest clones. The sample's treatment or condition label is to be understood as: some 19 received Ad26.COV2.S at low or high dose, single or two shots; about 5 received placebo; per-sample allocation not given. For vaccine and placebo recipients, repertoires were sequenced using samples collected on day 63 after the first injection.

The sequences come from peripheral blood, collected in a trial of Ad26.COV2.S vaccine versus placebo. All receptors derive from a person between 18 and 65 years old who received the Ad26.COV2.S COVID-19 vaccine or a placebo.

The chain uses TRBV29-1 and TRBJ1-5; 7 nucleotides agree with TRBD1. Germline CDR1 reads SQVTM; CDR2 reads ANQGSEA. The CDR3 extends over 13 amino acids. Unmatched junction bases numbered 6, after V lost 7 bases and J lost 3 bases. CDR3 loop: CSGGDSDNQPQHF. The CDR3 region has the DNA TGCAGCGGTGGGGACAGCGACAATCAGCCCCAGCATTTT.

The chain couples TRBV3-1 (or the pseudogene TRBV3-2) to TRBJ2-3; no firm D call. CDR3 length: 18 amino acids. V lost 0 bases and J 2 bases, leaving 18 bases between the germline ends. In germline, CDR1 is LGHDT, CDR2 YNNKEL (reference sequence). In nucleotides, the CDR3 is TGTGCCAGCAGCCAAGATCCCCCGACTGGGTGGTCCACAGATACGCAGTATTTT. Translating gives CASSQDPPTGWSTDTQYF.

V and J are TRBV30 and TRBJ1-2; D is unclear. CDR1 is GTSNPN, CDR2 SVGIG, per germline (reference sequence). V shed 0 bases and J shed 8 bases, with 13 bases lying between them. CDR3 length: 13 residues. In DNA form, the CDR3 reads TGTGCCTGGAGTGTGCTAGCTCGACGAGGCTACACCTTC. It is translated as CAWSVLARRGYTF.

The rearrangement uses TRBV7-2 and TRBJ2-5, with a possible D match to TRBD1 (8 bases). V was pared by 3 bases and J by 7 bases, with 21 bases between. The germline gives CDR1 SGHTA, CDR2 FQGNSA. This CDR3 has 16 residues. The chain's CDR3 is CASSFDGTGGGGTQYF. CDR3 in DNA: TGTGCCAGCAGCTTTGATGGTACAGGGGGAGGGGGGACCCAGTACTTC.

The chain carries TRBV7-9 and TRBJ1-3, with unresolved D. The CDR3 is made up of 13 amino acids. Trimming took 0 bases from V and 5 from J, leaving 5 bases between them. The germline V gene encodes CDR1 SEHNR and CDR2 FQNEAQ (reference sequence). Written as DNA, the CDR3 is TGTGCCAGCAGCTTAGCCGACCGAAACACCATATATTTT. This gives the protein CASSLADRNTIYF.

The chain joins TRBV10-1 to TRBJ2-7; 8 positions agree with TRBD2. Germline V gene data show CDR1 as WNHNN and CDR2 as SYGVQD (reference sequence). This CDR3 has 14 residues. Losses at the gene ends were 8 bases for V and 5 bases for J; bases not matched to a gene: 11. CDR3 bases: TGCGCCAGCCCCGGGGCCAGGCGGGGGGACGAGCAGTACTTC. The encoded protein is CASPGARRGDEQYF.

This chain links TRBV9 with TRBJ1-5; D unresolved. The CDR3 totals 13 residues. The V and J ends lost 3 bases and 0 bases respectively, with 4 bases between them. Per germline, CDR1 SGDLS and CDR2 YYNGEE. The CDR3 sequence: CASSANSNQPQHF. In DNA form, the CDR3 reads TGTGCCAGCAGCGCCAATAGCAATCAGCCCCAGCATTTT.

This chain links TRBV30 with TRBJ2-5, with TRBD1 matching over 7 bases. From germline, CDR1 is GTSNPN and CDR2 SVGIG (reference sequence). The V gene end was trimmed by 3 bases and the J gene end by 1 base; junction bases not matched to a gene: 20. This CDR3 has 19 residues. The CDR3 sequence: CAWSGNRGLVLGFQETQYF. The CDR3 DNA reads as TGTGCCTGGAGCGGAAACAGGGGCTTGGTTTTGGGATTCCAAGAGACCCAGTACTTC.

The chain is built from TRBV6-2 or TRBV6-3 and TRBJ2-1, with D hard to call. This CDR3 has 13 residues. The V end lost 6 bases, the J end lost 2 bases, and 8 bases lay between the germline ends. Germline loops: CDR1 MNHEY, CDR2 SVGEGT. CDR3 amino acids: CASSQGTYNEQFF. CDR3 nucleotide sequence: TGTGCCAGCAGCCAAGGCACCTACAATGAGCAGTTCTTC.

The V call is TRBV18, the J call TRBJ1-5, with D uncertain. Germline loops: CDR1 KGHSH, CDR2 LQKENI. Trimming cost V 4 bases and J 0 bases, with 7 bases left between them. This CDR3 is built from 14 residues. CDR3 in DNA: TGTGCCAGCTCACGTTTAGATAGCAATCAGCCCCAGCATTTT. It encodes CASSRLDSNQPQHF.

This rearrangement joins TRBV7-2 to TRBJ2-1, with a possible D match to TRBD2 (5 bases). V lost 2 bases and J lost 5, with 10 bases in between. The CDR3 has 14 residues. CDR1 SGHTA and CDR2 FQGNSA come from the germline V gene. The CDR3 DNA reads TGTGCCAGCAGCTTATTACTAGGACACAATGAGCAGTTCTTC. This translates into CASSLLLGHNEQFF.

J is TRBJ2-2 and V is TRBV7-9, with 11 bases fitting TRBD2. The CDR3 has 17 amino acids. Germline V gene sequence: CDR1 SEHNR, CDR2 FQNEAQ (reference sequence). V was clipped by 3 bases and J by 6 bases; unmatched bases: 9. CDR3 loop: CASSLGLADLVAGELFF. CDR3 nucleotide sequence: TGTGCCAGCAGCTTGGGACTAGCGGACCTTGTTGCCGGGGAGCTGTTTTTT.

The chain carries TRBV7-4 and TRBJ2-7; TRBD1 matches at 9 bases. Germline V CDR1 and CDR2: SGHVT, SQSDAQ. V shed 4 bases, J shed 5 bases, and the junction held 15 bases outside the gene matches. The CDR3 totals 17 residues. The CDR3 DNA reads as TGTGCCAGCAGCTCCCCCGGGACAGGGAAGGGGGGGGACGAGCAGTACTTC. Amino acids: CASSSPGTGKGGDEQYF.

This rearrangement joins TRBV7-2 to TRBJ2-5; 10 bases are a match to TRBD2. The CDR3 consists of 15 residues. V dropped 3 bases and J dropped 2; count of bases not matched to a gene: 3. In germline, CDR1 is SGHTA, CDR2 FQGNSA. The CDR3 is CASSFLSGGQETQYF. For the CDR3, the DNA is TGTGCCAGCAGCTTCCTTAGCGGGGGGCAAGAGACCCAGTACTTC.

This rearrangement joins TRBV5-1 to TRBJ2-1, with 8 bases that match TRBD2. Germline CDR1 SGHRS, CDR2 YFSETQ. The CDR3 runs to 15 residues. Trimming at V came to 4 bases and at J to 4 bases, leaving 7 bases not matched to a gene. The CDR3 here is CASSKPGLVYNEQFF. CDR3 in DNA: TGCGCCAGCAGCAAACCGGGACTAGTATACAATGAGCAGTTCTTC. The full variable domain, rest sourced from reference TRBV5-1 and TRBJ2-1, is KAGVTQTPRYLIKTRGQQVTLSCSPISGHRSVSWYQQTPGQGLQFLFEYFSETQRNKGNFPGRFSGRQFSNSRSEMNVSTLELGDSALYLCASSKPGLVYNEQFFGPGTRLTVL.

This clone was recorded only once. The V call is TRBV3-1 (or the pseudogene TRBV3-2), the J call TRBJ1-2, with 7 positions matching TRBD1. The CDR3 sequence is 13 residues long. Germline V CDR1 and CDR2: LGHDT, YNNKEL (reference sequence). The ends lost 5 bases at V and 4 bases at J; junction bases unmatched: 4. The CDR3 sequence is CASSSQGGYGYTF. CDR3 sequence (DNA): TGTGCCAGCAGCTCCCAGGGGGGCTATGGCTACACCTTC.

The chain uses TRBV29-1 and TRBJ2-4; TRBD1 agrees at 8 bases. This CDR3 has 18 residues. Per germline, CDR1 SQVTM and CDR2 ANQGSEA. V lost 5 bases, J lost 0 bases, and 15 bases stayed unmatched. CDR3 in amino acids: CSVRTGQASRPAKNIQYF. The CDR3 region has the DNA TGCAGCGTTCGAACGGGACAGGCGTCCCGTCCAGCCAAAAACATTCAGTACTTC.

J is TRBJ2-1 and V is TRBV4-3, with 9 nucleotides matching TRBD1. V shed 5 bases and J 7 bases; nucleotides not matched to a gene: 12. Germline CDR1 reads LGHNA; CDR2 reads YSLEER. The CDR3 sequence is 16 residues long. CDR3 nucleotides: TGCGCCAGCAGCGCCCCAGAGGACAGGGGCGGGAATGAGCAGTTCTTC. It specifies CASSAPEDRGGNEQFF.

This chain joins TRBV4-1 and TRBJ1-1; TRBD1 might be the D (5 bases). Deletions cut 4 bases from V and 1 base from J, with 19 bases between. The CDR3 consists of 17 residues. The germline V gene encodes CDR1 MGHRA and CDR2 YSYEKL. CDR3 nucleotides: TGCGCCAGCAGCCGCCCGAAATCAGGGACCCAGAACACTGAAGCTTTCTTT. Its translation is CASSRPKSGTQNTEAFF.

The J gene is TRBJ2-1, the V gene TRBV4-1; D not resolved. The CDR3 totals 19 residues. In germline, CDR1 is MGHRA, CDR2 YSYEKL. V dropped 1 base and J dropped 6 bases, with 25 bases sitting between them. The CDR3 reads CASSQGAVLGRLKINEQFF. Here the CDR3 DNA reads TGCGCCAGCAGCCAAGGGGCAGTTTTGGGCCGACTCAAGATCAATGAGCAGTTCTTC.